The T cell receptor beta chain under discussion was sequenced for a study of CD8+ T cells in alopecia areata. Points from the study as a whole: Scalp specimens additionally yield sequences from normal skin's resident alphabeta T cells. Clonality was higher in lesional than normal scalp, especially in alopecia totalis/universalis. Patients displayed less clarity in TCR sharing than mice, a finding possibly related to HLA.

cDNA prepared by RNA extraction and subsequent reverse transcription served as the template for sequencing. Measured with immunoSEQ multiplex PCR; TCRdb has only the in-frame clones, and not every one. The sample yields 100,000 to 150,000 clones, 45% to 50% seen once. Of note for this clone: Its antigen is as yet unknown.

Researchers picked out CD4+ and CD8+ T cells from PBMCs by sorting. Sequencing was done on a sample of NKG2D-low CD8+ T cells sorted from blood. The receptor was derived from a human donor with alopecia areata.

The DNA of the CDR3 is TGTCCGTTGTTGAGTTTCATGAACACTGAAGCTTTCTTT. Translated, it gives CPLLSFMNTEAFF. V usage is TRBV2 and J usage is TRBJ1-1; D unresolved. CDR1 SNHLY and CDR2 FYNNEI come from the germline V gene. The CDR3 sequence is 13 residues long.